The text below deals with one T cell receptor beta chain. The repertoire was sequenced with immunoSEQ multiplex PCR; TCRdb's copy has only in-frame clones and lacks some. The sample consists of 15,000 to 20,000 clones, about 90% of them appearing once. The data originate from a study of blood T cell repertoires in COVID-19. The CDR3 extends over 13 amino acids. The trim removed 1 base at V and 6 bases at J, leaving 0 bases unmatched. The germline V gene encodes CDR1 SGHTA and CDR2 FQGNSA. V gene TRBV7-2 combines with J gene TRBJ2-3; 8 nucleotides agree with TRBD2. The sample taken for sequencing was peripheral blood. This TCR was recovered from a human donor in a cohort sampled during active COVID-19. The CDR3 region has the DNA TGTGCCAGCAGCTTAGAGCGGGAGGATACGCAGTATTTT. As protein: CASSLEREDTQYF. Complete variable domain (other parts from reference TRBV7-2 and TRBJ2-3): GAGVSQSPSNKVTEKGKDVELRCDPISGHTALYWYRQSLGQGLEFLIYFQGNSAPDKSGLPSDRFSAERTGGSVSTLTIQRTQQEDSAVYLCASSLEREDTQYFGPGTRLTVL.